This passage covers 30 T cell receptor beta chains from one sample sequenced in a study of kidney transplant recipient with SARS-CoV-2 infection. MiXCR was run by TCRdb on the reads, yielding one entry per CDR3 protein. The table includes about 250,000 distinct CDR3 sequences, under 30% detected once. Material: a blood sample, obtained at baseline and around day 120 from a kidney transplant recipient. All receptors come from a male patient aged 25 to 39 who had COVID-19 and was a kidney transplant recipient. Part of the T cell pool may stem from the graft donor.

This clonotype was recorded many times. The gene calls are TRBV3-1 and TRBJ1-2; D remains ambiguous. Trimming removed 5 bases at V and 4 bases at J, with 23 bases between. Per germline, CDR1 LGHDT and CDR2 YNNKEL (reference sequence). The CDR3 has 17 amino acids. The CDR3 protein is CASSSPCTLRKTYGYTF. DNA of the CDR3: TGTGCCAGCAGCAGCCCATGCACCCTTCGAAAGACCTATGGCTACACCTTC.

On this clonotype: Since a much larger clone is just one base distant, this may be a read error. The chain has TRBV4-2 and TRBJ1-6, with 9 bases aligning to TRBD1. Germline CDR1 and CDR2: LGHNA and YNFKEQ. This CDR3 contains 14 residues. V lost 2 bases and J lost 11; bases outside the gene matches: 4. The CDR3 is CASSQLGQGAPLHF. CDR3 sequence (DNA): TGTGCCAGCAGCCAACTGGGACAGGGAGCACCCCTCCACTTT.

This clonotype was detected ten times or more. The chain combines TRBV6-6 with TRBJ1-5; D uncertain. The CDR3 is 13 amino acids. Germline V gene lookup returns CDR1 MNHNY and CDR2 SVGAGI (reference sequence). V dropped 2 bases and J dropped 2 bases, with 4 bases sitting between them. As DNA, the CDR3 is TGTGCCAGCAGTTACCTGGGCAATCAGCCCCAGCATTTT. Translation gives CASSYLGNQPQHF.

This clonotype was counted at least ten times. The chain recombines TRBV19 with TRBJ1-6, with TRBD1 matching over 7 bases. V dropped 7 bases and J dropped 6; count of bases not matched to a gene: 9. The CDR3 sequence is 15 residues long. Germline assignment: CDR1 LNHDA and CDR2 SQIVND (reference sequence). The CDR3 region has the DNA TGTGCCAGTAAGGAGAGGGGGCTTTCTAATTCACCCCTCCACTTT. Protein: CASKERGLSNSPLHF. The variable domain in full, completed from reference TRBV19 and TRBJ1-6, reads DGGITQSPKYLFRKEGQNVTLSCEQNLNHDAMYWYRQDPGQGLRLIYYSQIVNDFQKGDIAEGYSVSREKKESFPLTVTSAQKNPTAFYLCASKERGLSNSPLHFGNGTRLTVT.

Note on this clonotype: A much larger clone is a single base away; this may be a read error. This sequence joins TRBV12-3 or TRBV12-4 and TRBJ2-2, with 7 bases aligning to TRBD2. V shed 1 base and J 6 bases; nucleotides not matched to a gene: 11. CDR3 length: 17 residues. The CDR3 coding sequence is TGTGCCAGCAGTTTAGTCCGGGAGGTGGTAGGCGCCGGGGAGCTGTTTTTT. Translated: CASSLVREVVGAGELFF.

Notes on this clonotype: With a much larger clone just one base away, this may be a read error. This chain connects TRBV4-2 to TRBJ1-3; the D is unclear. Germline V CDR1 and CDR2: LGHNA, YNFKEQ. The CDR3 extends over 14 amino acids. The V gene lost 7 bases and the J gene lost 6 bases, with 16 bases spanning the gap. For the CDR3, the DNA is TGTGCCAGCAACCGGTCCGGGCAAGAAAACACCATATATTTT. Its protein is CASNRSGQENTIYF.

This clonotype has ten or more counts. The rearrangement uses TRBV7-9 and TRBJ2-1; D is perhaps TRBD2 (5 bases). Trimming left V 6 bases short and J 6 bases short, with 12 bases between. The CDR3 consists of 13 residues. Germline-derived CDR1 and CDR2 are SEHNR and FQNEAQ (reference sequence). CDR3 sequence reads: CASRLDSGNEQFF. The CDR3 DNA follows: TGTGCCAGCAGACTAGACTCGGGCAATGAGCAGTTCTTC.

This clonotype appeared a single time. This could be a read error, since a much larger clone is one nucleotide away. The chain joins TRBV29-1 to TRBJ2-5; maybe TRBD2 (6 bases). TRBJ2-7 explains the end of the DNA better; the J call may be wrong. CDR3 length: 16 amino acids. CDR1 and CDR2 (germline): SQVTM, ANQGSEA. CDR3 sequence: CSVGLTGTGERYEQYF. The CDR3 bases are TGCAGCGTTGGGTTGACCGGGACGGGGGAGCGCTACGAGCAGTACTTC.

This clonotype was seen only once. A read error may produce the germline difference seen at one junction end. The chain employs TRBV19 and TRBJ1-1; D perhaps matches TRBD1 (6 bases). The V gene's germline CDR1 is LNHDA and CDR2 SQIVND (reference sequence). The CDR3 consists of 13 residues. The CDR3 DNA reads TGTGCCAGTAGTGGGGGGCGGAACACTGAAGCTTCCTTT. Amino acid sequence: CASSGGRNTEASF. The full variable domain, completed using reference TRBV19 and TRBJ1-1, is DGGITQSPKYLFRKEGQNVTLSCEQNLNHDAMYWYRQDPGQGLRLIYYSQIVNDFQKGDIAEGYSVSREKKESFPLTVTSAQKNPTAFYLCASSGGRNTEASFGQGTRLTVV.

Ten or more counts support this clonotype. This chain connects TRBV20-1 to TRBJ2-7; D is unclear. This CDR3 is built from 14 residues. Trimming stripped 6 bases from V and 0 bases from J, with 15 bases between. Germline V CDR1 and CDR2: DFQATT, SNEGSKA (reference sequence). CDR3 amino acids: CSAPPGFTSYEQYF. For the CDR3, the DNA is TGCAGTGCCCCCCCGGGCTTTACCTCCTACGAGCAGTACTTC.

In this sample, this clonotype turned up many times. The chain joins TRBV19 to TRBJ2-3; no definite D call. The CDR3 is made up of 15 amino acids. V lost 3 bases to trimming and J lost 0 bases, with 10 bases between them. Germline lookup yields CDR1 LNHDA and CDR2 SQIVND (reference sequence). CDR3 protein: CASSISPASTDTQYF. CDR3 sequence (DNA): TGTGCCAGTAGTATCAGCCCGGCCAGCACAGATACGCAGTATTTT. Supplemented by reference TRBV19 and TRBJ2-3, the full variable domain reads DGGITQSPKYLFRKEGQNVTLSCEQNLNHDAMYWYRQDPGQGLRLIYYSQIVNDFQKGDIAEGYSVSREKKESFPLTVTSAQKNPTAFYLCASSISPASTDTQYFGPGTRLTVL.

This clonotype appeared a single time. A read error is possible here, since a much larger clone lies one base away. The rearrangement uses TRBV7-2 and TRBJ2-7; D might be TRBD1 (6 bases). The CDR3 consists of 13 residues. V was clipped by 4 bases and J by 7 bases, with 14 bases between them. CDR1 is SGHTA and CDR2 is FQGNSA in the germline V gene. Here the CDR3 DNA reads TGTGCCAGCAGCTATGGCAGGGGACGGGAGCAGTACTTC. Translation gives CASSYGRGREQYF.

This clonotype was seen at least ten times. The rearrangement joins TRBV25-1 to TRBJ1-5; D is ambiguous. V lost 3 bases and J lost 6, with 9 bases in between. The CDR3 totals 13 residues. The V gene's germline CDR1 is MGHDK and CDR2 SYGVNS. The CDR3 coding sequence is TGTGCCAGCAGTGAGGACTGCTGTCAGCCCCAGCATTTT. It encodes CASSEDCCQPQHF.

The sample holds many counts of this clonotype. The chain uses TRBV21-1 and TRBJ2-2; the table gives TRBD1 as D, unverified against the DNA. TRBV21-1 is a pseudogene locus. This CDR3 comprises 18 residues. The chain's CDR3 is CAQQQGLSYTGLTGELFF. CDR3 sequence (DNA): TGTGCCCAGCAGCAGGGGCTTAGCTACACAGGCTTGACCGGGGAGCTGTTTTTT.

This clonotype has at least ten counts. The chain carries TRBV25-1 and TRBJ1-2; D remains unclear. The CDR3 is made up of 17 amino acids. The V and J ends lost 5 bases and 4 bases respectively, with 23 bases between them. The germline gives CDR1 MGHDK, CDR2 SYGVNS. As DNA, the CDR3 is TGTGCCAGCAGTAGGCGGGAAGAACTGGGAAAGACCTATGGCTACACCTTC. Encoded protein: CASSRREELGKTYGYTF.

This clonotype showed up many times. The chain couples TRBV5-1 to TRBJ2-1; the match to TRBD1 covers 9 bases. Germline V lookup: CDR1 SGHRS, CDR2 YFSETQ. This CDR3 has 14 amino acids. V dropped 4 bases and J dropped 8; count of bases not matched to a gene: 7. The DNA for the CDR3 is TGCGCCAGCAGCCGACAGGGGGTAAGGGATGAGCAGTTCTTC. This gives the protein CASSRQGVRDEQFF.

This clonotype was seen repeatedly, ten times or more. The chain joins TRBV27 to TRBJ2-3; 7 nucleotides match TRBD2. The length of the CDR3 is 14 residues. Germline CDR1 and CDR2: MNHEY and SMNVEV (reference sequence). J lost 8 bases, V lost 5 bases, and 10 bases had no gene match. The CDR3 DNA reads TGTGCCAGCAGTACCCTAGGGGTAGCGGGTACGCAGTATTTT. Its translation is CASSTLGVAGTQYF.

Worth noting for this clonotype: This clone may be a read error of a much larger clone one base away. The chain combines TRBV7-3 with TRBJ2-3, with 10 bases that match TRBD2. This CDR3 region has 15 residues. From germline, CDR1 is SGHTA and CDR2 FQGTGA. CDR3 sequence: CAGSLLAGVTDTQYF. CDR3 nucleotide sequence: TGTGCCGGCAGCCTGCTAGCGGGAGTTACAGATACGCAGTATTTT.

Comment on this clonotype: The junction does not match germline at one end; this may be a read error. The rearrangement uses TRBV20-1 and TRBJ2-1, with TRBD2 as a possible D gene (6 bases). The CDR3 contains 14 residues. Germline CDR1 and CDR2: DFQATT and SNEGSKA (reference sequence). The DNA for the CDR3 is TGCAGTGCTGGAGATGGCCAGCGGGACAATGAGCAGTTCTTC. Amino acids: CSAGDGQRDNEQFF.

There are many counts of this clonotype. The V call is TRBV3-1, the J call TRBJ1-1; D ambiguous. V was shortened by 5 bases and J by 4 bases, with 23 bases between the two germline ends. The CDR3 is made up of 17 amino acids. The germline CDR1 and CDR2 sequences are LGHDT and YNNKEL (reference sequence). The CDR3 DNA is TGTGCCAGCAGCTCCGTGTGTCCCATTTCAATTCGCACTGAAGCTTTCTTT. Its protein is CASSSVCPISIRTEAFF.

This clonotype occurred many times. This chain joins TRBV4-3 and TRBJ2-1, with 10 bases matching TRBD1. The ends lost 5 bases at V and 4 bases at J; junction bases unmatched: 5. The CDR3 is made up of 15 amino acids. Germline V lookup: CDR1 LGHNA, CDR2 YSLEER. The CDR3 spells CASSTDRGRYNEQFF. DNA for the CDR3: TGCGCCAGCAGCACAGACAGGGGGCGATACAATGAGCAGTTCTTC.

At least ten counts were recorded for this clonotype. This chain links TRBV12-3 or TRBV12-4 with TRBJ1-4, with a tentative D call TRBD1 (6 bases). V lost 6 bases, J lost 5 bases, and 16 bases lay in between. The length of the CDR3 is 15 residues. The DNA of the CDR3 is TGTGCCAGCAGATCCGGACAGACCAACAATGAAAAACTGTTTTTT. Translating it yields CASRSGQTNNEKLFF.

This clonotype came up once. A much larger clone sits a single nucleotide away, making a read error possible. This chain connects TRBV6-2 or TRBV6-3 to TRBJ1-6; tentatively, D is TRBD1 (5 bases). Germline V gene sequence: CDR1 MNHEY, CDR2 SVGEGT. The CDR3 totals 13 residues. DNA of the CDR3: TGTGCCAGCAGCCTGACAGACGGTTCATCCCTCCACTTT. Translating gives CASSLTDGSSLHF.

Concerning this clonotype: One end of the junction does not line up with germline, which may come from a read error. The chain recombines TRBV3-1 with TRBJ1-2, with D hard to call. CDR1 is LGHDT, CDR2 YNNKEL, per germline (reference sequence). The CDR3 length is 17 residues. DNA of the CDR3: TGTGCCAGCAGCTATAGGATCACCCTTCGAAAGACCTATGGCTACGCCTTC. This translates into CASSYRITLRKTYGYAF.

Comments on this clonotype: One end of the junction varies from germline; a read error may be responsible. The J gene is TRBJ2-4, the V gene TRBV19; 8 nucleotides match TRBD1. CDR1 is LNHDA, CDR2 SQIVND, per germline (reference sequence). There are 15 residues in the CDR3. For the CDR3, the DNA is TGTGCCAGTAGTATTACCTGGACAGGGCGGGCTGAGCGGTTCTTC. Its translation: CASSITWTGRAERFF.

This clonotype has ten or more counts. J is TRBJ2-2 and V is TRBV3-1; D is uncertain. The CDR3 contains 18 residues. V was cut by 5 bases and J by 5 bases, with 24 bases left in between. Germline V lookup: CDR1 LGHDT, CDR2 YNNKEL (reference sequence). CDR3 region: CASSFSYPISGLTGELFF. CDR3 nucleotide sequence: TGTGCCAGCAGCTTTTCGTATCCCATTTCAGGCTTGACCGGGGAGCTGTTTTTT.

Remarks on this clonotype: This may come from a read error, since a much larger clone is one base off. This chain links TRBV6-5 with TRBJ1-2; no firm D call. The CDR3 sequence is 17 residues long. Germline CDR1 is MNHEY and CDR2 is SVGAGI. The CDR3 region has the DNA TGTGCCAGCAGTCAATGGAGGGAATGTAGAAAGACCTATAGCTACACCTTC. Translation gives CASSQWRECRKTYSYTF.

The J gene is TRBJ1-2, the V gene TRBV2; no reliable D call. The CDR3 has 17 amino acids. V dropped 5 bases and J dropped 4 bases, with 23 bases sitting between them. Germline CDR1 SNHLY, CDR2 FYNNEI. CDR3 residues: CASSSCRYRRKTYGYTF. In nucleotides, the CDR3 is TGTGCCAGCAGTTCATGCCGTTACCGACGAAAGACCTATGGCTACACCTTC.

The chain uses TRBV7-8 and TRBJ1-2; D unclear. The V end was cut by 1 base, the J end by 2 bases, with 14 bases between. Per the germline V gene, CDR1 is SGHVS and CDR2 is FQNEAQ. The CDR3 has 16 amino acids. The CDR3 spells CASSLVTRPSNYGYTF. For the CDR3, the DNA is TGTGCCAGCAGCTTAGTAACTCGGCCGTCCAACTATGGCTACACCTTC.

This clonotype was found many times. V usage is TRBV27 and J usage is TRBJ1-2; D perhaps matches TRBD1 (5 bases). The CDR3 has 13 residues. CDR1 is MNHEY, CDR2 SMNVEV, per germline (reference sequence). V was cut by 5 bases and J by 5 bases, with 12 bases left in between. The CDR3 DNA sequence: TGTGCCAGCAGTCCTTGGGGGGATTATGGCTACACCTTC. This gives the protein CASSPWGDYGYTF.